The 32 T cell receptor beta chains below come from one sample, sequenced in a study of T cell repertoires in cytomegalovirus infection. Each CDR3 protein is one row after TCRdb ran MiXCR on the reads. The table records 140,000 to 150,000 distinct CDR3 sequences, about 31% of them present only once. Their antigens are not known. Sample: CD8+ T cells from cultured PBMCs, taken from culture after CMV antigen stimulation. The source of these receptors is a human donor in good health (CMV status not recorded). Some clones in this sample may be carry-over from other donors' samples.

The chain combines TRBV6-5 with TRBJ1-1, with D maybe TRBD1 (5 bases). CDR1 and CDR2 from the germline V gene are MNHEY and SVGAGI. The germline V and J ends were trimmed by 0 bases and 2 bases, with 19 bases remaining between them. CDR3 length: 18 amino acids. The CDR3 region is CASSYSTPLQGINTEAFF. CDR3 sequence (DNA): TGTGCCAGCAGTTACTCTACTCCTCTTCAGGGTATTAACACTGAAGCTTTCTTT.

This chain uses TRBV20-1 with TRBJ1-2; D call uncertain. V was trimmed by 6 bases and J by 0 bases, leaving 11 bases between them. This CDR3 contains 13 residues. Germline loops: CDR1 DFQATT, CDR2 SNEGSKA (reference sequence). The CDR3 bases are TGCAGTGCGGATATCGAGGCTAACTATGGCTACACCTTC. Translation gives CSADIEANYGYTF.

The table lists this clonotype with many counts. CDR3: CASSRDSSYNEQFF. CDR3 in DNA: TGTGCCAGCAGCCGGGACAGCTCCTACAATGAGCAGTTCTTC. The chain has TRBV5-8 and TRBJ2-1; 7 positions match TRBD1. Germline V gene lookup returns CDR1 SGHTS and CDR2 YDEGEE. Unmatched junction bases numbered 1, after V lost 4 bases and J lost 0 bases. The CDR3 is made up of 14 amino acids.

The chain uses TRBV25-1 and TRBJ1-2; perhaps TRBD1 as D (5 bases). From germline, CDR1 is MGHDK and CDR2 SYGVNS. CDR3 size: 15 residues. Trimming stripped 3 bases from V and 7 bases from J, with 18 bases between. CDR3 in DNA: TGTGCCAGCAGTGACCTCCAGGGTATTCATCTTGGCTACACCTTC. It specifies CASSDLQGIHLGYTF.

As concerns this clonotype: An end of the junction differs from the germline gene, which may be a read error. Written as DNA, the CDR3 is TGTGCCAGTAGTATCAGGGGGCTTACAGATACTCAGTATTTT. This sequence encodes CASSIRGLTDTQYF. The genes are TRBV19 and TRBJ2-3, with TRBD1 matching over 8 bases. The CDR3 is 14 amino acids. CDR1 LNHDA and CDR2 SQIVND come from the germline V gene (reference sequence).

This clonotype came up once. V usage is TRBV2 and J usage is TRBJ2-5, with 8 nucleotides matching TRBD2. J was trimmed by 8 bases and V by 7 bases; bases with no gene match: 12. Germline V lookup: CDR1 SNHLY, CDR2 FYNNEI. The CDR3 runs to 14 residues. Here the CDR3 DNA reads TGTGCCAGCACCAGGGCCCAAGCGGGGGTAACCCAGTACTTC. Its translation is CASTRAQAGVTQYF.

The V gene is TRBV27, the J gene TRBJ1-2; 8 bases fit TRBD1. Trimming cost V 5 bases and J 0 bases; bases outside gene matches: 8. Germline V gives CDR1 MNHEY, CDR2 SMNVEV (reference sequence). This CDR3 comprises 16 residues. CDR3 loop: CASSGQGPRANYGYTF. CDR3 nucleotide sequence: TGTGCCAGCAGTGGACAGGGTCCTAGAGCTAACTATGGCTACACCTTC.

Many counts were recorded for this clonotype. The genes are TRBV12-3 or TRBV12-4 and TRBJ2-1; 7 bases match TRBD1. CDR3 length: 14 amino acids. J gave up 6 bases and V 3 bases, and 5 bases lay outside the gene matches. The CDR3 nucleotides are TGTGCCAGCAGTTTGGCTGGGGACAGCAATGAGCAGTTCTTC. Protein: CASSLAGDSNEQFF.

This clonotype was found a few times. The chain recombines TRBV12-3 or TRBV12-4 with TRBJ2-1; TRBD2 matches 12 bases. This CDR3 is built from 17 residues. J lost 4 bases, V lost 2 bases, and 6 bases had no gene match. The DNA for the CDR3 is TGTGCCAGCAGTTTATGGCTAGCGGGGGGGTCGTACAATGAGCAGTTCTTC. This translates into CASSLWLAGGSYNEQFF.

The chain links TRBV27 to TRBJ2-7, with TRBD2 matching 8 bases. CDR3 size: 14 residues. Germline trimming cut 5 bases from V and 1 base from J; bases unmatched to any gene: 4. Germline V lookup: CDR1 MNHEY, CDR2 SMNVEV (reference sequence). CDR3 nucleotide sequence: TGTGCCAGCAGTACGAGCGGGGGATCCTACGAGCAGTACTTC. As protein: CASSTSGGSYEQYF.

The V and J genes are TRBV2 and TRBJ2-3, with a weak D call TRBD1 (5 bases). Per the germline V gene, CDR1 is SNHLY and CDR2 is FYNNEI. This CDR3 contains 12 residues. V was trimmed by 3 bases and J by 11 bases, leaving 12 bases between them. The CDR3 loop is CASSEGLLRQYF. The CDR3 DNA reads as TGTGCCAGCAGTGAGGGGCTTCTCCGGCAGTATTTT.

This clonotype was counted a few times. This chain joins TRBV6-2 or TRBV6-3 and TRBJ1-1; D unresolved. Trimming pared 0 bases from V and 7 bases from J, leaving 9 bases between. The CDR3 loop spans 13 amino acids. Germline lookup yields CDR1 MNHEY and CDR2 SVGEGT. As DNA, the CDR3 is TGTGCCAGCAGTTACTCACTAAACCTTGAAGCTTTCTTT. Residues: CASSYSLNLEAFF.

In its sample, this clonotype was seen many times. CDR3 DNA: TGTGCCAGCAGCTTGGGACAGTCCTCTGGAAACACCATATATTTT. Residues: CASSLGQSSGNTIYF. The J gene is TRBJ1-3, the V gene TRBV5-6, with TRBD1 as a possible D gene (5 bases). Trimming removed 0 bases from V and 0 bases from J, with 7 bases in between. The CDR3 is 15 amino acids. CDR1 SGHDT and CDR2 YYEEEE come from the germline V gene.

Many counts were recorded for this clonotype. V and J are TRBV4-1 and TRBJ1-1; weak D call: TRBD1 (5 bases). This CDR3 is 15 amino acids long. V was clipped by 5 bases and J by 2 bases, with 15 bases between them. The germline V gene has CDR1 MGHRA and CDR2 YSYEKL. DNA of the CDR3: TGCGCCAGCAGCAACCGGGACCAGGGTAACACTGAAGCTTTCTTT. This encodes CASSNRDQGNTEAFF.

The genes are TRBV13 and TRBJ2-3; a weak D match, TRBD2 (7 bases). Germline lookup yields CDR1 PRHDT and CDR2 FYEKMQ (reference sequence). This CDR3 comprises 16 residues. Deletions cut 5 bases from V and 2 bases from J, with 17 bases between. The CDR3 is CASSGGGPYSTDTQYF. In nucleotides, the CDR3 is TGTGCCAGCAGCGGGGGGGGGCCTTACTCCACAGATACGCAGTATTTT.

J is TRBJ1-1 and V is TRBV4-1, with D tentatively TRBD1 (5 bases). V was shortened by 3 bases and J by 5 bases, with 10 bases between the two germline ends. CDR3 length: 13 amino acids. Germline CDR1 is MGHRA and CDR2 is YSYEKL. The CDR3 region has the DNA TGCGCCAGCAGCCAGGGGGGGTGGACTGAAGCTTTCTTT. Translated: CASSQGGWTEAFF.

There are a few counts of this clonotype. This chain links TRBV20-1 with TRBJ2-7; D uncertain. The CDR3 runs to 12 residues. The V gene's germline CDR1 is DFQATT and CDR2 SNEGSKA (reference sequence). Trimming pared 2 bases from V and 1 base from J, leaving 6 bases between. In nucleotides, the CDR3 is TGCAGTGCTAGAACCGGGTCCTACGAGCAGTACTTC. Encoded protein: CSARTGSYEQYF.

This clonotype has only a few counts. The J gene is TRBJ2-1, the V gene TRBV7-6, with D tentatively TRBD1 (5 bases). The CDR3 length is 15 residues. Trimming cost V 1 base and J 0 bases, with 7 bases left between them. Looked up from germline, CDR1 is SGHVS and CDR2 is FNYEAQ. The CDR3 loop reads CASSLDRSSYNEQFF. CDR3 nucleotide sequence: TGTGCCAGCAGCTTAGACAGGAGCTCCTACAATGAGCAGTTCTTC.

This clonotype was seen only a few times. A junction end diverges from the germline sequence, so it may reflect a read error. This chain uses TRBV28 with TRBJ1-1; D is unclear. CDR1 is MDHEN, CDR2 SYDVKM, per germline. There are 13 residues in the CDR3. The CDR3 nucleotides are TGTGCCAGCAGTCCTCCTAGGAACACCGAAGCTTTCTTT. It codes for CASSPPRNTEAFF.

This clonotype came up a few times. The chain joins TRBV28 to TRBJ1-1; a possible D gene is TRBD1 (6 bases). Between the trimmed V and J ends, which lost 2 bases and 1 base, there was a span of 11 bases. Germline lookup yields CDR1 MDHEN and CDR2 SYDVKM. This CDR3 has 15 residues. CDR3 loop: CASSLRETGNTEAFF. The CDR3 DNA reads TGTGCCAGCAGTTTAAGGGAGACAGGGAACACTGAAGCTTTCTTT.

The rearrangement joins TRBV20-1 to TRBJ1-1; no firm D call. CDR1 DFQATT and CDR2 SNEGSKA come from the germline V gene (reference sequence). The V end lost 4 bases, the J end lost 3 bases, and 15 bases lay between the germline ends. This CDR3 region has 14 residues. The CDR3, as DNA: TGCAGTGCTACCCTAGGAGGGTTGGACACTGAAGCTTTCTTT. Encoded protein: CSATLGGLDTEAFF.

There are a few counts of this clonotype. CDR3 sequence reads: CASSFGRVGNEQFF. Here the CDR3 DNA reads TGTGCCAGCAGCTTTGGCAGGGTAGGCAATGAGCAGTTCTTC. The chain uses TRBV7-2 and TRBJ2-1; a possible D gene is TRBD1 (5 bases). Between the trimmed V and J ends, which lost 3 bases and 6 bases, there was a span of 12 bases. The CDR3 totals 14 residues. Germline V gene sequence: CDR1 SGHTA, CDR2 FQGNSA.

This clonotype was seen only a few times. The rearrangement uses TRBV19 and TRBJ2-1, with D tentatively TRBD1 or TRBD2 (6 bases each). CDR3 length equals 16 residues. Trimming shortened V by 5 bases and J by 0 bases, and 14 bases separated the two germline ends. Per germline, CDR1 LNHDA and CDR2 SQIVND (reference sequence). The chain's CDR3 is CASSLEGGSSYNEQFF. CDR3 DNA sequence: TGTGCCAGTAGTTTGGAGGGGGGAAGCTCCTACAATGAGCAGTTCTTC.

The CDR3 loop reads CASSFLQNTDTQYF. CDR3 sequence (DNA): TGTGCCAGCAGCTTCTTACAAAACACAGATACGCAGTATTTT. V gene TRBV5-4 combines with J gene TRBJ2-3; no firm D call. The CDR3 extends over 14 amino acids. Trimming took off 2 bases at V and 2 bases at J, with 9 bases between the two ends. CDR1 SGHNT and CDR2 YYREEE come from the germline V gene (reference sequence).

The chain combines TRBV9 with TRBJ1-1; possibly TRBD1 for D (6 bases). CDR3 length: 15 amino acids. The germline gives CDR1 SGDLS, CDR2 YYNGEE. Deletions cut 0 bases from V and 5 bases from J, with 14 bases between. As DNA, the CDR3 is TGTGCCAGCAGCGTAGGGTTCTGGGGGCGGACTGAAGCTTTCTTT. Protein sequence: CASSVGFWGRTEAFF. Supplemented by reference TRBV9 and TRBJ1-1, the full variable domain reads DSGVTQTPKHLITATGQRVTLRCSPRSGDLSVYWYQQSLDQGLQFLIQYYNGEERAKGNILERFSAQQFPDLHSELNLSSLELGDSALYFCASSVGFWGRTEAFFGQGTRLTVV.

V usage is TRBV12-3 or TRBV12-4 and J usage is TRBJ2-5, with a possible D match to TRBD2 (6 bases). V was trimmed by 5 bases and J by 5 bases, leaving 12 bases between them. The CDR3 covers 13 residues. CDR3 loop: CASSDGGRETQYF. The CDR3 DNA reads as TGTGCCAGCAGTGACGGGGGTAGGGAGACCCAGTACTTC.

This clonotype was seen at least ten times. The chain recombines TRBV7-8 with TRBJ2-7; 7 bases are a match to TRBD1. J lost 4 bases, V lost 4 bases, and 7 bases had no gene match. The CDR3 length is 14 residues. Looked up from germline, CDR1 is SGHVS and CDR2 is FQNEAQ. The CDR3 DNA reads TGTGCCAGCAGCTGGACGGGACAGAGTTACGAGCAGTACTTC. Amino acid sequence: CASSWTGQSYEQYF.

CDR3 DNA: TGTGCCAGCAGCGGAGATCAGCCCCAGCATTTT. This codes for CASSGDQPQHF. This chain connects TRBV6-1 to TRBJ1-5; D gene unclear. CDR1 MNHNS and CDR2 SASEGT come from the germline V gene. V lost 6 bases, J lost 5 bases, and 5 bases lay in between. The CDR3 has 11 amino acids.

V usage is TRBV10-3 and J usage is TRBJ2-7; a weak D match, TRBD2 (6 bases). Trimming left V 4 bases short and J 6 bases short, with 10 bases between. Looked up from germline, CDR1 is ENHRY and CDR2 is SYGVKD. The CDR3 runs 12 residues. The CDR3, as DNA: TGTGCCATCAGTGTCATGGGGGGCGAGCAGTACTTC. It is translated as CAISVMGGEQYF.

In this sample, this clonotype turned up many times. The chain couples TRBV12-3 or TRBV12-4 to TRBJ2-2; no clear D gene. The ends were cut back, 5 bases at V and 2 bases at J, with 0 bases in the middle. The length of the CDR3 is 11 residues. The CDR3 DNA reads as TGTGCCAGCAGTAACACCGGGGAGCTGTTTTTT. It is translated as CASSNTGELFF.

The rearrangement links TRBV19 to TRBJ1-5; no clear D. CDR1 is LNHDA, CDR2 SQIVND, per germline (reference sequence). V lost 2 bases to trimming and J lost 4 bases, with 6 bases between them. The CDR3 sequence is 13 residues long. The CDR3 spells CASSIRENQPQHF. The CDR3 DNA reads TGTGCCAGTAGTATACGAGAAAATCAGCCCCAGCATTTT.

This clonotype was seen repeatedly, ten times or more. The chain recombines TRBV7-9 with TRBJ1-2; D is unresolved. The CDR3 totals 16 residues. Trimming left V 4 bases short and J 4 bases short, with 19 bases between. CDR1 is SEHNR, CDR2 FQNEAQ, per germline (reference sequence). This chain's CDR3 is CASSSVEGFFFYGYTF. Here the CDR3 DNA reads TGTGCCAGCAGCTCGGTGGAAGGGTTTTTTTTCTATGGCTACACCTTC. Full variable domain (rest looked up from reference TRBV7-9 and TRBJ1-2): DTGVSQNPRHKITKRGQNVTFRCDPISEHNRLYWYRQTLGQGPEFLTYFQNEAQLEKSRLLSDRFSAERPKGSFSTLEIQRTEQGDSAMYLCASSSVEGFFFYGYTFGSGTRLTVV.